The clone carrying this T cell receptor (beta chain) was counted ten times or more. This record belongs to a study of spatial heterogeneity in lung cancer. Every TCR cDNA molecule bore its own unique molecular identifier. From the 5' RACE reads, TCRdb called clonotypes with MiXCR, one entry per CDR3 protein. The table shows under 25,000 distinct CDR3 sequences, with less than 12% occurring only once. Germline V CDR1 and CDR2: SGHAT, FQNNGV. V was clipped by 3 bases and J by 4 bases; unmatched bases: 5. The CDR3 is 15 residues long. Time point noted: blood at routine non-recurrence follow-up after resection.

Here the sequenced sample was PBMCs, taken at follow-up. The TCR originated in a female donor with early-stage non-small cell lung cancer. The chain is built from TRBV11-2 and TRBJ2-5; 10 positions agree with TRBD2. CDR3 coding DNA: TGTGCCAGCAGCTTTAGCGGGGGGCCGGGAGAGACCCAGTACTTC. Translating it yields CASSFSGGPGETQYF.